The T cell receptor beta chain under discussion was sequenced for a study of early T cells in non-severe SARS-CoV-2 infection. Study-wide results and caveats: Matching with VDJdb favored anti-spike CD8 responses (missing private and CD4 specificities).

Unique molecular identifier tags were affixed to discrete cDNA molecules. TCRdb used MiXCR to reprocess the 5' RACE reads, holding one entry per CDR3 protein. The sample consists of 64,000 or so distinct CDR3 sequences, roughly 12% of them appearing once. This clonotype came up a few times. The antigen is not known. The starting material was whole blood, obtained at baseline. The receptor comes from an adult who was a healthcare worker with PCR-confirmed SARS-CoV-2 infection or an uninfected control (not recorded which).

CDR3 amino acids: CASRPIPYNEQFF. Written as DNA, the CDR3 is TGTGCCAGCAGACCAATCCCCTACAATGAGCAGTTCTTC. The V gene is TRBV7-9, the J gene TRBJ2-1; no definite D call. CDR1 and CDR2 (germline): SEHNR, FQNEAQ (reference sequence). The CDR3 is made up of 13 amino acids. V was cut by 6 bases and J by 2 bases, with 8 bases left in between.